This T cell receptor (beta chain) was profiled in a study of shared T cell receptors in the human thymus. Using immunoSEQ multiplex PCR, the repertoire was profiled, and TCRdb retains in-frame clones only, with some absent. Of approximately 660,000 clones listed, approximately 87% are singletons. These sequences were also reported in another study, on human thymus T cells. That paper notes: Resections obtained during corrective heart surgery supplied the thymus tissue. Apparent skewing of V and J gene usage characterized both thymic and blood repertoires.

This receptor was obtained from a boy in the first two years of life with a congenital heart defect. Sequenced material: thymocytes.

The CDR3 sequence is CASSSLAGEETQYF. The CDR3 DNA follows: TGTGCCAGCAGCTCCCTAGCGGGAGAAGAGACCCAGTACTTC. The J gene is TRBJ2-5, the V gene TRBV5-6, with 10 bases aligning to TRBD2. CDR1 and CDR2 (germline): SGHDT, YYEEEE. CDR3 length equals 14 residues. V lost 3 bases, J lost 3 bases, and 2 bases stayed unmatched.